The next 19 T cell receptor beta chains were all read from a single sample in a study of blood T cell repertoires in COVID-19 (dated by TCRdb to about 2020). Library preparation used the immunoSEQ multiplex PCR assay. Drawn from immuneACCESS, this table holds only the in-frame rearrangements with V and J called that TCRdb kept. Clones are partly lost; checked studies trace under half to an unresolved V gene and leave the rest unexplained. The sample contains 200,000 to 300,000 clones, over 75% of them found a single time. The ten largest account for 8% to 9.5% of the sample. Sequencing was carried out using peripheral blood. Every receptor here comes from a human donor in a cohort sampled during active COVID-19.

The chain recombines TRBV7-3 with TRBJ2-3, with 7 bases aligning to TRBD2. The J segment lost 7 bases and the V segment lost 0 bases, leaving 7 bases of the junction unmatched. From germline, CDR1 is SGHTA and CDR2 FQGTGA. CDR3 length: 15 amino acids. CDR3 amino acids: CASSLTGGRGNTQYF. CDR3 DNA: TGTGCCAGCAGCTTAACTGGCGGGAGAGGGAATACGCAGTATTTT.

V is TRBV5-6 and J is TRBJ2-3, with D tentatively TRBD2 (6 bases). The V gene lost 4 bases and the J gene lost 4 bases, with 13 bases spanning the gap. The V gene's germline CDR1 is SGHDT and CDR2 YYEEEE. The CDR3 loop spans 14 amino acids. The DNA of the CDR3 is TGTGCCAGCAGCATCATTAGCGGTTCAGATACGCAGTATTTT. Its translation is CASSIISGSDTQYF.

The rearrangement links TRBV19 to TRBJ2-1; 11 nucleotides align to TRBD2. The CDR3 is made up of 18 amino acids. From germline, CDR1 is LNHDA and CDR2 SQIVND (reference sequence). Germline trimming cut 5 bases from V and 0 bases from J; bases unmatched to any gene: 9. CDR3 residues: CASSSGLAVLSSYNEQFF. CDR3 coding DNA: TGTGCCAGTAGTTCGGGACTAGCGGTCCTAAGCTCCTACAATGAGCAGTTCTTC.

This sequence joins TRBV27 and TRBJ2-5; a possible D gene is TRBD2 (6 bases). The germline V gene has CDR1 MNHEY and CDR2 SMNVEV (reference sequence). CDR3 length equals 13 residues. V was pared by 6 bases and J by 4 bases, with 12 bases between. The CDR3: CASRFLSGETQYF. The CDR3 DNA is TGTGCCAGCAGGTTTCTTAGCGGAGAGACCCAGTACTTC.

In this sample, this clone turned up a few times. This chain links TRBV5-4 with TRBJ2-7, with D possibly being TRBD1 (6 bases). Germline V gene sequence: CDR1 SGHNT, CDR2 YYREEE (reference sequence). V lost 2 bases to trimming and J lost 5 bases, with 11 bases between them. The CDR3 spans 13 residues. The CDR3 DNA follows: TGTGCCAGCAGCTTCACAGGGACACACGAGCAGTACTTC. Translated, it gives CASSFTGTHEQYF.

The V call is TRBV6-5, the J call TRBJ1-5, with TRBD1 as a possible D gene (5 bases). This CDR3 spans 14 amino acids. The germline V gene has CDR1 MNHEY and CDR2 SVGAGI. V was trimmed by 2 bases and J by 5 bases, leaving 10 bases between them. The CDR3 sequence is CASSYGGRDQPQHF. In DNA, the CDR3 is TGTGCCAGCAGTTACGGGGGGAGAGATCAGCCCCAGCATTTT.

This clone was seen at least ten times. This chain uses TRBV6-1 with TRBJ2-3; tentatively, D is TRBD2 (7 bases). V was trimmed by 1 base and J by 6 bases, leaving 14 bases between them. The CDR3 extends over 15 amino acids. CDR1 and CDR2 from the germline V gene are MNHNS and SASEGT. DNA of the CDR3: TGTGCCAGCAGTGAAGGAGGCGGGGGCGCGGATACGCAGTATTTT. This sequence encodes CASSEGGGGADTQYF.

The chain carries TRBV28 and TRBJ1-1; D might be TRBD1 (6 bases). This CDR3 is built from 12 residues. Germline V lookup: CDR1 MDHEN, CDR2 SYDVKM. V was shortened by 5 bases and J by 6 bases, with 10 bases between the two germline ends. CDR3 in amino acids: CASSRGTPEAFF. CDR3 sequence (DNA): TGTGCCAGCAGTAGGGGGACCCCTGAAGCTTTCTTT. The full variable domain, with the rest looked up from reference TRBV28 and TRBJ1-1, is DVKVTQSSRYLVKRTGEKVFLECVQDMDHENMFWYRQDPGLGLRLIYFSYDVKMKEKGDIPEGYSVSREKKERFSLILESASTNQTSMYLCASSRGTPEAFFGQGTRLTVV.

This clone was counted once. The rearrangement links TRBV5-5 to TRBJ1-3; 9 bases line up with TRBD1. Looked up from germline, CDR1 is SGHKS and CDR2 is YYEKEE (reference sequence). After removal of 4 bases from V and 4 bases from J, the junction contained 9 bases not matched to a gene. The length of the CDR3 is 16 residues. The CDR3 here is CASSQTTGGSGNTIYF. The CDR3 coding sequence is TGTGCCAGCAGCCAAACAACAGGGGGCTCAGGAAACACCATATATTTT.

The chain carries TRBV4-2 and TRBJ2-7, with 16 positions matching TRBD2. V shed 4 bases and J 7 bases; nucleotides not matched to a gene: 13. The V gene's germline CDR1 is LGHNA and CDR2 YNFKEQ. The CDR3 is 18 amino acids. The CDR3 region has the DNA TGTGCCAGCAGCCCGAGTCCCGGGACTAGCGGGGGGGCCCGGGAGCAGTACTTC. Translating gives CASSPSPGTSGGAREQYF.

This clone showed up just a few times. V is TRBV5-4 and J is TRBJ2-2; 7 bases map to TRBD1. This CDR3 has 15 residues. J was trimmed by 4 bases and V by 4 bases; bases with no gene match: 7. The V gene's germline CDR1 is SGHNT and CDR2 YYREEE (reference sequence). As DNA, the CDR3 is TGTGCCAGCAGCCCGACAGGGCCCACCACCGGGGAGCTGTTTTTT. It encodes CASSPTGPTTGELFF.

The chain links TRBV15 to TRBJ1-6, with a tentative D call TRBD1 (6 bases). The CDR3 covers 15 residues. The V gene lost 1 base and the J gene lost 10 bases, with 14 bases spanning the gap. The germline V gene has CDR1 LNHNV and CDR2 YYDKDF (reference sequence). In nucleotides, the CDR3 is TGTGCCACCAGCAGAGGGGGGCGGAACGGGTCACCCCTCCACTTT. Amino acid sequence: CATSRGGRNGSPLHF.

This chain links TRBV5-6 with TRBJ1-2; D is possibly TRBD1 (5 bases). CDR3 length: 14 residues. CDR1 is SGHDT, CDR2 YYEEEE, per germline. V lost 4 bases and J lost 2, with 12 bases in between. CDR3 loop: CASSRPGENYGYTF. DNA for the CDR3: TGTGCCAGCAGCCGACCGGGGGAAAACTATGGCTACACCTTC.

V is TRBV18 and J is TRBJ1-6; 7 bases fit TRBD1. This CDR3 region has 16 residues. In germline, CDR1 is KGHSH, CDR2 LQKENI. V shed 4 bases, J shed 2 bases, and the junction held 5 bases outside the gene matches. The CDR3 DNA reads TGTGCCAGCTCACAATTGGACAGGACCTATAATTCACCCCTCCACTTT. Translated: CASSQLDRTYNSPLHF.

Here the CDR3 DNA reads TGTGCCAGCAGCTTAGGAGGGATTGCCTACGAGCAGTACTTC. Protein: CASSLGGIAYEQYF. V gene TRBV7-9 combines with J gene TRBJ2-7; D is perhaps TRBD2 (5 bases). CDR1 and CDR2 from the germline V gene are SEHNR and FQNEAQ (reference sequence). The V and J ends lost 1 base and 2 bases respectively, with 9 bases between them. The CDR3 consists of 14 residues.

J is TRBJ2-1 and V is TRBV5-1; D is ambiguous. Trimming took 4 bases from V and 0 from J, leaving 11 bases between them. The CDR3 covers 15 residues. Per germline, CDR1 SGHRS and CDR2 YFSETQ. The CDR3 nucleotides are TGCGCCAGCAGCCCTCCAGTCGACTCCTACAATGAGCAGTTCTTC. It is translated as CASSPPVDSYNEQFF.

The J gene is TRBJ2-1, the V gene TRBV6-5, with 9 bases matching TRBD2. Germline lookup yields CDR1 MNHEY and CDR2 SVGAGI. This CDR3 region has 13 residues. J lost 5 bases, V lost 6 bases, and 2 bases had no gene match. CDR3 amino acids: CASRAGGNNEQFF. The CDR3 DNA follows: TGTGCCAGCAGGGCGGGGGGGAACAATGAGCAGTTCTTC.

In its sample, this clone was seen a few times. The chain combines TRBV12-3 or TRBV12-4 with TRBJ1-6; possible D gene TRBD1, 5 bases. This CDR3 is 13 amino acids long. V lost 9 bases, J lost 1 base, and 7 bases lay in between. CDR3 in DNA: TGTGCCAGTCAGGGATCCTATAATTCACCCCTCCACTTT. Amino acids: CASQGSYNSPLHF.

This clone was picked up one time. The chain employs TRBV19 and TRBJ2-7; maybe TRBD1 (5 bases). This CDR3 has 14 residues. Trimming shortened V by 4 bases and J by 5 bases, and 15 bases separated the two germline ends. Germline V CDR1 and CDR2: LNHDA, SQIVND (reference sequence). CDR3 protein: CASSTWQGFDEQYF. Here the CDR3 DNA reads TGTGCCAGTAGTACATGGCAGGGCTTCGACGAGCAGTACTTC.